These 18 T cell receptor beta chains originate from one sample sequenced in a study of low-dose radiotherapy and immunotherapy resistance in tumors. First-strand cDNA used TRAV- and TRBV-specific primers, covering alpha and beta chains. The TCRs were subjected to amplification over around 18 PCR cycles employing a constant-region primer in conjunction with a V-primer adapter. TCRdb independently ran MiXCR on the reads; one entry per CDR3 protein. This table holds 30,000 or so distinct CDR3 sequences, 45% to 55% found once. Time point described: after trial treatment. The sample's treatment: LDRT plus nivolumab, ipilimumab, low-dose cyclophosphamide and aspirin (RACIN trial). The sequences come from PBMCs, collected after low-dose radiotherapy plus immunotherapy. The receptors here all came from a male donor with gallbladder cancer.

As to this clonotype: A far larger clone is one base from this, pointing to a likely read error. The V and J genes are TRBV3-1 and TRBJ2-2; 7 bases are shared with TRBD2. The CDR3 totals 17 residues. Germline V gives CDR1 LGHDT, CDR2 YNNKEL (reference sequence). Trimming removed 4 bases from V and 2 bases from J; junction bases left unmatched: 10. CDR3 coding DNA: TGTGCCAGCAGCCCATCACGAGCGGGATACAACACCGGGGAGCTGTTTTTT. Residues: CASSPSRAGYNTGELFF.

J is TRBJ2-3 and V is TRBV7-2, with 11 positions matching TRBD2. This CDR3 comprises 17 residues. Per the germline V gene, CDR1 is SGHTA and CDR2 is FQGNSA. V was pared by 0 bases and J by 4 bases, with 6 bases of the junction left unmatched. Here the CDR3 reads CASSLAYSGGGPDTQYF. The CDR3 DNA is TGTGCCAGCAGCTTAGCGTATAGCGGGGGGGGGCCAGATACGCAGTATTTT.

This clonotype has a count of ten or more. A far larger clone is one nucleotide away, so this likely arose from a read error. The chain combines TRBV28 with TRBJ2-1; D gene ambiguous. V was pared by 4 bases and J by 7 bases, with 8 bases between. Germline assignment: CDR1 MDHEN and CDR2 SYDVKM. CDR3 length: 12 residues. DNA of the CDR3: TGTGCCAGCAGTTCCCGTCCGAATGAGCAGTTCTTC. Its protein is CASSSRPNEQFF. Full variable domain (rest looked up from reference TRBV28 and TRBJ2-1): DVKVTQSSRYLVKRTGEKVFLECVQDMDHENMFWYRQDPGLGLRLIYFSYDVKMKEKGDIPEGYSVSREKKERFSLILESASTNQTSMYLCASSSRPNEQFFGPGTRLTVL.

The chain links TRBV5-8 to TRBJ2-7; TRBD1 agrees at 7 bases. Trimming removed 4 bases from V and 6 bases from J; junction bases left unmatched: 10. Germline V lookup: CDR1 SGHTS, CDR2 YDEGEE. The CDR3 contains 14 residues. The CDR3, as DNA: TGTGCCAGCAGCCCCCCCAGGGGGACCTGCGAGCAGTACTTC. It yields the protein CASSPPRGTCEQYF.

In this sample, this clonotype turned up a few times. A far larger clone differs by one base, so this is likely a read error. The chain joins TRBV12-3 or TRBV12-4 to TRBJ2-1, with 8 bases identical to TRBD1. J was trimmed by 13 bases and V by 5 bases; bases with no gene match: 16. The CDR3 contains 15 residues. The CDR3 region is CASSPRTGSQETQFF. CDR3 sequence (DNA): TGTGCCAGCAGTCCACGGACAGGGTCCCAAGAGACCCAGTTCTTC.

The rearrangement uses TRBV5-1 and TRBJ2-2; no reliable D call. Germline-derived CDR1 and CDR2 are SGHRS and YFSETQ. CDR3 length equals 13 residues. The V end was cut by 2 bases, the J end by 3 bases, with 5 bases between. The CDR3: CASSFVYTGELFF. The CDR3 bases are TGCGCCAGCAGCTTTGTCTACACCGGGGAGCTGTTTTTT.

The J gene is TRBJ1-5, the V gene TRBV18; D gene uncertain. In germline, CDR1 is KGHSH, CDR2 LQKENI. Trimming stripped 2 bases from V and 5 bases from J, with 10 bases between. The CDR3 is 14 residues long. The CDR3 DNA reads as TGTGCCAGCTCACCAAGCGTCGGTTATCAGCCCCAGCATTTT. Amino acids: CASSPSVGYQPQHF.

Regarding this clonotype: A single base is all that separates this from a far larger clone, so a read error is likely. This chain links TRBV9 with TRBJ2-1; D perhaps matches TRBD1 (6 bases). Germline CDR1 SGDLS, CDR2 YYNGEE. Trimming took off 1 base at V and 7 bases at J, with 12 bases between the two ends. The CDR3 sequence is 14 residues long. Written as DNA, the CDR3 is TGTGCCAGCAGCGTAACCCAGGGGCCGAATGAGCAGTTCTTC. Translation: CASSVTQGPNEQFF.

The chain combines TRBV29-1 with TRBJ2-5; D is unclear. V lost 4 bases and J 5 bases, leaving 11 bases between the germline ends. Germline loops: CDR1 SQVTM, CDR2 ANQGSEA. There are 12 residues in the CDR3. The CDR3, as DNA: TGCAGCGTTGTAGCTCAGTTGGAGACCCAGTACTTC. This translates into CSVVAQLETQYF.

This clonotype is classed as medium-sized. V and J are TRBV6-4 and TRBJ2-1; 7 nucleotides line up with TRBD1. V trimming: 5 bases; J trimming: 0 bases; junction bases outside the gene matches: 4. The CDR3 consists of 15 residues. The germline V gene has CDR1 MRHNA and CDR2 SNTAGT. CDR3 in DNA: TGTGCCAGCAGTTTACAGGGGAGCTCCTACAATGAGCAGTTCTTC. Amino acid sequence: CASSLQGSSYNEQFF.

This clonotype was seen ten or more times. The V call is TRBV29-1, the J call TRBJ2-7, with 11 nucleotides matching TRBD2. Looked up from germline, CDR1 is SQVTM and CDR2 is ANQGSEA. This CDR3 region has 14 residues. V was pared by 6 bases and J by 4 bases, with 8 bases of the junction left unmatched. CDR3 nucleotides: TGCAGCGTCCTGGGACTAGCGGAGTTGTACGAGCAGTACTTC. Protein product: CSVLGLAELYEQYF.

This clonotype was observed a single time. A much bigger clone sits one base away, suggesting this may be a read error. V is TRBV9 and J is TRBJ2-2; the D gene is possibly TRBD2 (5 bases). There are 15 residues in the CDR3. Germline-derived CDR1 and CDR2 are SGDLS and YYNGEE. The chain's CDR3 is CASSVVYGNTGELSF. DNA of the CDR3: TGTGCCAGCAGCGTAGTATATGGGAACACCGGGGAGCTGTCTTTT.

The CDR3: CATSSGAEGNTIYF. The CDR3 bases are TGTGCCACCAGCAGCGGCGCAGAGGGGAACACCATATATTTT. The genes are TRBV15 and TRBJ1-3, with a possible D match to TRBD1 (5 bases). Trimming took 3 bases from V and 7 from J, leaving 13 bases between them. CDR1 is LNHNV, CDR2 YYDKDF, per germline (reference sequence). The CDR3 covers 14 residues.

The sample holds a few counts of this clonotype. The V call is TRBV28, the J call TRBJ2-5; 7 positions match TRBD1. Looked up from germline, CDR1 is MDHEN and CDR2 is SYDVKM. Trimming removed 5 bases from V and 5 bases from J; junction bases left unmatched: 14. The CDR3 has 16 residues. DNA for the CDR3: TGTGCCAGCAGTCATAGTCGACAGGGAATAGGGGAGACCCAGTACTTC. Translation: CASSHSRQGIGETQYF.

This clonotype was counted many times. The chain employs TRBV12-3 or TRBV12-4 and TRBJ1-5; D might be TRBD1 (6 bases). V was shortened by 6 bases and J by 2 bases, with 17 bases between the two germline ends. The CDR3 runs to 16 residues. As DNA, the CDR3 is TGTGCCAGCAGCCACACCCGGCGGGGGCGCAATCAGCCCCAGCATTTT. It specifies CASSHTRRGRNQPQHF.

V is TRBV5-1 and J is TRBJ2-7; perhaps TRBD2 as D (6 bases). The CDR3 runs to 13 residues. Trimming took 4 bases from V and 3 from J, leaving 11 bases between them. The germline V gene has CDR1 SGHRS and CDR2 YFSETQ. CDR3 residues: CASSVGGNYEQYF. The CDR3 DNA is TGCGCCAGCAGCGTTGGGGGGAACTACGAGCAGTACTTC.

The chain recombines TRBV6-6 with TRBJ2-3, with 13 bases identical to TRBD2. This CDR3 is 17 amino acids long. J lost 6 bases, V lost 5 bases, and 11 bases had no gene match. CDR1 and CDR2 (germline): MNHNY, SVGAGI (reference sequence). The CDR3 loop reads CASSRSGTSGAKDTQYF. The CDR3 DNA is TGTGCCAGCAGTCGATCTGGGACTAGCGGGGCAAAGGATACGCAGTATTTT.

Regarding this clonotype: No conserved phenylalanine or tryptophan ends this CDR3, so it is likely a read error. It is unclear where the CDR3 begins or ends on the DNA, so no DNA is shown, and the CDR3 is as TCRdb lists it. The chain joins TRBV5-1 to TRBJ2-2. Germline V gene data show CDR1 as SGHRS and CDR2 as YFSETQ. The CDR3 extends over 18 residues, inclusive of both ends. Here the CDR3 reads CASSLRAPASNTGELFFV.